This T cell receptor (beta chain) was found in a study of beta chain features in type 1 diabetes. The isolated RNA, all of it, was reverse transcribed, so expressed TCRB transcripts were what got sequenced. TCRdb's table, derived via immunoSEQ multiplex PCR, lists solely in-frame clones and lacks some. The table has 150,000 to 200,000 clones, 63% seen once. On this clone itself: Its antigen is unknown.

Study-wide results and limits: When Type 1 diabetes patients were examined, their TCRB CDR3s proved moderately but significantly shorter in all four CD4+ subsets.

CDR3 length equals 15 residues. V gave up 2 bases and J gave up 2 bases; unmatched junction bases: 6. Looked up from germline, CDR1 is SGHRS and CDR2 is YFSETQ. The sample was naive CD4+ T cells from blood. The sequence derives from a man younger than 40 with type 1 diabetes. This sequence joins TRBV5-1 and TRBJ2-5; TRBD2 agrees at 7 bases. CDR3 sequence (DNA): TGCGCCAGCAGCTTCGCGACGGGGGGTCAAGAGACCCAGTACTTC. Its protein is CASSFATGGQETQYF.